This T cell receptor (beta chain) was retrieved from a study of CD8+CD57+ T cells in acquired aplastic anemia. In the study overall: Each DNA sample taken from sorted CD4+ and CD8+ cells came to approximately 3 ug on average.

Genomic DNA served as template for TCR beta VDJ and CDR3 profiling. From the reads, TCRdb called clonotypes with MiXCR, one entry per CDR3 protein. Found here are roughly 220,000 distinct CDR3 sequences, 65% of them singletons; the top ten hold 58%. Patients chosen for sequencing had CD8+CD57+ cells that had expanded, as shown by flow cytometry. In all patients, the disease was severe acquired aplastic anemia. The CDR3 runs to 13 residues. Looked up from germline, CDR1 is DFQATT and CDR2 is SNEGSKA (reference sequence). V gave up 1 base and J gave up 5 bases; unmatched junction bases: 2. The sequencing input was sorted CD4+, CD8+, or CD8+CD57+ T cells (not recorded which) from PBMCs. V usage is TRBV20-1 and J usage is TRBJ2-5; 9 nucleotides match TRBD2. This TCR was sampled from a human donor with aplastic anemia. CDR3 sequence: CSARGAGGETQYF. CDR3 DNA: TGCAGTGCTAGAGGGGCGGGAGGGGAGACCCAGTACTTC.